The next 19 T cell receptor beta chains were all read from a single sample in a study of OX40 agonist ivuxolimab in advanced cancers. The table came from immunoSEQ multiplex PCR; TCRdb's copy has only in-frame clones and leaves some out. Here the sample spans roughly 100,000 clones, just under 90% being singletons. Sequenced here: CD4+ or CD8+ T cells sorted from blood, sampled in a trial of the OX40 agonist ivuxolimab. The receptors come from an adult with an advanced solid tumor such as melanoma, head and neck, liver or kidney cancer.

The J gene is TRBJ2-7, the V gene TRBV27; D gene uncertain. The CDR3 runs to 14 residues. Germline V gene sequence: CDR1 MNHEY, CDR2 SMNVEV (reference sequence). Between the trimmed V and J ends, which lost 3 bases and 0 bases, there was a span of 9 bases. The CDR3 here is CASSFVKSSYEQYF. CDR3 DNA sequence: TGTGCCAGCAGTTTTGTCAAAAGCTCCTACGAGCAGTACTTC.

The chain is built from TRBV5-3 and TRBJ2-3, with TRBD2 as a possible D gene (6 bases). TRBV5-3 is an ORF, and what it does is uncertain. Trimming took off 2 bases at V and 5 bases at J, with 18 bases between the two ends. CDR3 length: 16 amino acids. The CDR3 loop is CARSLEDGSKEDTQYF. The CDR3 DNA reads TGTGCCAGAAGCTTAGAAGACGGGAGCAAGGAAGATACGCAGTATTTT.

The chain joins TRBV30 to TRBJ2-7, with a weak D call TRBD1 (5 bases). The V gene lost 6 bases and the J gene lost 3 bases, with 15 bases spanning the gap. The CDR3 extends over 13 amino acids. Germline V lookup: CDR1 GTSNPN, CDR2 SVGIG (reference sequence). The CDR3 protein is CACRDRSNYEQYF. The CDR3 DNA reads as TGTGCCTGCAGAGACAGATCTAACTACGAGCAGTACTTC.

The chain has TRBV27 and TRBJ2-2; no clear D. V lost 8 bases and J 1 base, leaving 14 bases between the germline ends. This CDR3 comprises 15 residues. CDR1 is MNHEY, CDR2 SMNVEV, per germline (reference sequence). The CDR3 DNA reads as TGTGCCAGCCTCCCTGCGCCAGGGAACACCGGGGAGCTGTTTTTT. Its translation is CASLPAPGNTGELFF.

The chain has TRBV9 and TRBJ2-1; D might be TRBD2 (6 bases). CDR3 length equals 17 residues. The V gene's germline CDR1 is SGDLS and CDR2 YYNGEE. Trimming stripped 0 bases from V and 0 bases from J, with 13 bases between. The CDR3 spells CASSVGGRFSSYNEQFF. In DNA form, the CDR3 reads TGTGCCAGCAGCGTAGGGGGGAGGTTCAGCTCCTACAATGAGCAGTTCTTC.

The genes are TRBV11-3 and TRBJ1-2, with 7 bases matching TRBD1. J lost 3 bases, V lost 5 bases, and 9 bases had no gene match. The germline CDR1 and CDR2 sequences are SGHNT and YENEEA. The CDR3 totals 15 residues. The CDR3 is CASSQGHRGDYGYTF. The DNA for the CDR3 is TGTGCCAGCAGCCAGGGGCACAGGGGAGACTATGGCTACACCTTC. Full variable domain (outside the CDR3, taken from reference TRBV11-3 and TRBJ1-2): EAGVVQSPRYKIIEKKQPVAFWCNPISGHNTLYWYLQNLGQGPELLIRYENEEAVDDSQLPKDRFSAERLKGVDSTLKIQPAELGDSAVYLCASSQGHRGDYGYTFGSGTRLTVV.

The DNA of the CDR3 is TGTGCCAGTAGTGTACCAACAGGGATCGGCACTGAAGCTTTCTTT. Amino acid sequence: CASSVPTGIGTEAFF. The chain couples TRBV19 to TRBJ1-1, with a weak D call TRBD1 (6 bases). CDR3 length equals 15 residues. Trimming took 5 bases from V and 4 from J, leaving 17 bases between them. Germline assignment: CDR1 LNHDA and CDR2 SQIVND (reference sequence).

This chain connects TRBV28 to TRBJ1-1; 9 nucleotides line up with TRBD1. This CDR3 has 17 amino acids. Unmatched junction bases numbered 14, after V lost 6 bases and J lost 3 bases. CDR1 MDHEN and CDR2 SYDVKM come from the germline V gene. CDR3 DNA sequence: TGTGCCAGCAGCCTAGACAGGGACAGGGTGGCGGACACTGAAGCTTTCTTT. Residues: CASSLDRDRVADTEAFF.

V is TRBV6-1 and J is TRBJ1-2; D may be TRBD1 (5 bases). This CDR3 region has 12 residues. V dropped 11 bases and J dropped 5 bases, with 15 bases sitting between them. Germline lookup yields CDR1 MNHNS and CDR2 SASEGT. The CDR3 loop reads CAGRGGRYGYTF. The CDR3 coding sequence is TGTGCCGGCCGGGGGGGTAGGTATGGCTACACCTTC.

The chain couples TRBV28 to TRBJ2-7; possible D gene TRBD1, 6 bases. CDR1 and CDR2 from the germline V gene are MDHEN and SYDVKM. The CDR3 has 13 amino acids. The V and J ends lost 2 bases and 3 bases respectively, with 8 bases between them. CDR3 in amino acids: CASSLTGRYEQYF. DNA of the CDR3: TGTGCCAGCAGTTTAACAGGGCGCTACGAGCAGTACTTC.

In DNA, the CDR3 is TGTGCCAGTAGTATAGCAGACACAGATACGCAGTATTTT. Protein: CASSIADTDTQYF. This chain joins TRBV19 and TRBJ2-3; D is uncertain. This CDR3 has 13 amino acids. Per the germline V gene, CDR1 is LNHDA and CDR2 is SQIVND (reference sequence). Trimming removed 1 base at V and 2 bases at J, with 4 bases between.

V is TRBV13 and J is TRBJ1-5; D unresolved. Trimming pared 4 bases from V and 4 bases from J, leaving 14 bases between. The CDR3 spans 15 residues. From germline, CDR1 is PRHDT and CDR2 FYEKMQ (reference sequence). The CDR3 DNA reads TGTGCCAGCAGCTCCCGACGATTGGGGAATCAGCCCCAGCATTTT. It is translated as CASSSRRLGNQPQHF.

V and J are TRBV14 and TRBJ2-7; the match to TRBD1 covers 10 bases. CDR3 length: 16 residues. Unmatched junction bases numbered 6, after V lost 1 base and J lost 3 bases. The germline CDR1 and CDR2 sequences are SGHDN and FVKESK. CDR3 amino acids: CASSQARDRGVYEQYF. The CDR3 DNA is TGTGCCAGCAGCCAAGCTAGGGACAGGGGAGTCTACGAGCAGTACTTC.

The genes are TRBV5-2 and TRBJ1-1. TRBV5-2 has pseudogene status. This CDR3 comprises 15 residues. This CDR3 reads CASTYVGLANTEAFF. The CDR3 DNA follows: TGTGCCAGCACATACGTAGGATTGGCGAACACTGAAGCTTTCTTT.

The V and J genes are TRBV6-5 and TRBJ2-4, with a possible D match to TRBD1 (6 bases). Trimming stripped 7 bases from V and 9 bases from J, with 19 bases between. The CDR3 sequence is 14 residues long. CDR1 MNHEY and CDR2 SVGAGI come from the germline V gene. As DNA, the CDR3 is TGTGCCAGCAAAGACGGATGGGACAACGGCATTCAGTACTTC. As protein: CASKDGWDNGIQYF.

The sample holds a few counts of this clone. This sequence joins TRBV19 and TRBJ2-4; tentative D call: TRBD1 (6 bases). Germline loops: CDR1 LNHDA, CDR2 SQIVND (reference sequence). Trimming left V 4 bases short and J 0 bases short, with 16 bases between. There are 17 residues in the CDR3. The chain's CDR3 is CASSNGQTFLAKNIQYF. As DNA, the CDR3 is TGTGCCAGTAGTAACGGACAGACGTTCCTAGCCAAAAACATTCAGTACTTC.

This chain joins TRBV6-5 and TRBJ2-7, with D tentatively TRBD1 or TRBD2 (5 bases each). The CDR3 consists of 16 residues. CDR1 is MNHEY and CDR2 is SVGAGI in the germline V gene. V was cut by 0 bases and J by 0 bases, with 12 bases left in between. CDR3 protein: CASSYSSGTASYEQYF. The CDR3 DNA follows: TGTGCCAGCAGTTACTCCTCCGGGACGGCCTCCTACGAGCAGTACTTC.

This chain links TRBV11-2 with TRBJ2-7, with 11 bases aligning to TRBD1. V lost 3 bases and J lost 4; bases outside the gene matches: 2. Germline lookup yields CDR1 SGHAT and CDR2 FQNNGV. The CDR3 extends over 14 amino acids. CDR3 loop: CASSFRDRGYEQYF. CDR3 in DNA: TGTGCCAGCAGCTTCCGGGACAGGGGGTACGAGCAGTACTTC.

The rearrangement joins TRBV6-1 to TRBJ1-2; TRBD1 might be the D (5 bases). This CDR3 spans 12 amino acids. Trimming stripped 0 bases from V and 6 bases from J, with 5 bases between. Germline CDR1 and CDR2: MNHNS and SASEGT. In DNA, the CDR3 is TGTGCCAGCAGTGAAGCGGGACATGGCTACACCTTC. This codes for CASSEAGHGYTF.